This TCR beta chain was captured in a study of human T cells and chemical hapten exposure. Study overall: Weekly diphenylcyclopropenone doses were given to patients' scalps across the approximately 26-week study. On the upper back, patch tests were applied with 0.01% DPC and read at 6 days. Study results and caveats: Expanded TCRs were compared with controls, and the expanded TCRs formed significantly more large CDR3 similarity clusters.

This clonotype was observed a handful of times. Its antigen is not known. The CDR3 sequence is 14 residues long. CDR1 and CDR2 (germline): KGHDR, SFDVKD. Trimming took 8 bases from V and 5 from J, leaving 12 bases between them. Noted time point: patch test 2, 6 weeks after DPC sensitization. Regarding treatment: therapeutic diphenylcyclopropenone sensitization with weekly scalp DPC. TCRdb itself ran the RACE reads through MiXCR, one entry per CDR3 protein. The sample holds tens of thousands of distinct CDR3 sequences, around 10% seen once. This chain links TRBV24-1 with TRBJ1-6; possibly TRBD1 for D (5 bases). The sample in question was whole blood, obtained in connection with sensitization to the hapten diphenylcyclopropenone (DPC). This TCR derives from a man aged 18 to 30 with alopecia areata. Some clones in this sample may be carry-over from other donors' samples. CDR3 protein: CATKAGTDNSPLHF. The DNA of the CDR3 is TGTGCCACCAAAGCCGGGACGGATAATTCACCCCTCCACTTT.